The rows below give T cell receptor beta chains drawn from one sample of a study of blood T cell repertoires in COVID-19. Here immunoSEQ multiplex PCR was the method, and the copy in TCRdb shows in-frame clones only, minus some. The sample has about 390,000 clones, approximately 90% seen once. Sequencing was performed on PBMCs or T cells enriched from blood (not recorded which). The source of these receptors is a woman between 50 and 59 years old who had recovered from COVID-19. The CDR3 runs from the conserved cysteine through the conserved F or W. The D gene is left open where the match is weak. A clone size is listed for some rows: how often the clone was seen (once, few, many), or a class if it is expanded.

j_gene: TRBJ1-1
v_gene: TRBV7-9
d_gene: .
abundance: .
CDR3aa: CASSSQSPGRGEAFF
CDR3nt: TGTGCCAGCAGCTCCCAATCTCCGGGCCGGGGGGAAGCTTTCTTT

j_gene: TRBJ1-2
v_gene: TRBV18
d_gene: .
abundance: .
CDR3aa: CASSLDRSYYTF
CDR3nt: TGTGCCAGCTCACTCGACAGGTCGTACTACACCTTC

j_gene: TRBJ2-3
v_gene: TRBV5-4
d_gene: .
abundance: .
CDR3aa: CASSLAGTDTQYF
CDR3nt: TGTGCCAGCAGCTTGGCCGGCACAGATACGCAGTATTTT

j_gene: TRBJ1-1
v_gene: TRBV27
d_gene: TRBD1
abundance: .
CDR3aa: CASAPDRVKGAFF
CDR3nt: TGTGCCAGCGCACCGGACAGGGTAAAGGGAGCTTTCTTT

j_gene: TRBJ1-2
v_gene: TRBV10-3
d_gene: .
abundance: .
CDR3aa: CAISGGANYGYTF
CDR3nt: TGTGCCATCAGTGGCGGAGCTAACTATGGCTACACCTTC

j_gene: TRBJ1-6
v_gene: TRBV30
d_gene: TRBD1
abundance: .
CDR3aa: CAWTGGSYNSPLHF
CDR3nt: TGTGCCTGGACAGGGGGCTCCTATAATTCACCCCTCCACTTT

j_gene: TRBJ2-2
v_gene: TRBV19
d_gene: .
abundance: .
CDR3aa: CASSTGPSTGELFF
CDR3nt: TGTGCCAGTAGTACAGGGCCTAGCACCGGGGAGCTGTTTTTT

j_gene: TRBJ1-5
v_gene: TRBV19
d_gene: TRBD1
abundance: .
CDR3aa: CASRTGQGLDQPQHF
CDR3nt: TGTGCCAGTCGGACGGGACAGGGGTTGGATCAGCCCCAGCATTTT

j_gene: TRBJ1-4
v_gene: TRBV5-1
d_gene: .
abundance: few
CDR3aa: CASSPTGSTNEKLFF
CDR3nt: TGCGCCAGCAGCCCAACAGGGTCAACTAATGAAAAACTGTTTTTT

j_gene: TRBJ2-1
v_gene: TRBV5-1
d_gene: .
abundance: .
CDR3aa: CASSSRGNEQFF
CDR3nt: TGCGCCAGCAGCTCCAGGGGAAATGAGCAGTTCTTC

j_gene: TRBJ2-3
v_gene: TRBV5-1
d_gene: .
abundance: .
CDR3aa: CASSSGGGNTDTQYF
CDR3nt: TGCGCCAGCAGCTCCGGAGGGGGCAACACAGATACGCAGTATTTT

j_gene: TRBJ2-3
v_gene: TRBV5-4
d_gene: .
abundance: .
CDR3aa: CASSPQVSFLDTQYF
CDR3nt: TGTGCCAGCAGCCCACAAGTTTCTTTTCTAGATACGCAGTATTTT

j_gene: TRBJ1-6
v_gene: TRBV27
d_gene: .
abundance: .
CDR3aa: CASTRLGGSYNSPLHF
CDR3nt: TGTGCCAGCACCAGACTCGGCGGCAGCTATAATTCACCCCTCCACTTT

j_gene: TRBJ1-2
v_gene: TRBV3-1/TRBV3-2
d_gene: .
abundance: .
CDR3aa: CASSQVEGTNYGYTF
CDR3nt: TGTGCCAGCAGCCAAGTTGAGGGAACGAACTATGGCTACACCTTC

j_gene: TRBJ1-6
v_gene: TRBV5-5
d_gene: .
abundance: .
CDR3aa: CASSLGRSNNSPLHF
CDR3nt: TGTGCCAGCAGCTTGGGTCGGAGCAATAATTCACCCCTCCACTTT

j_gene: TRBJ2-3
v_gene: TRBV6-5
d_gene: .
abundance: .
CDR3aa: CASSTDTQYF
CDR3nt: TGTGCCAGTTCTACAGATACGCAGTATTTT

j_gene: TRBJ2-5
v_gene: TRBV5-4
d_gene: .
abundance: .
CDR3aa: CASSLASSTETQYF
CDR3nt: TGTGCCAGCAGCTTGGCCTCTAGCACCGAGACCCAGTACTTC

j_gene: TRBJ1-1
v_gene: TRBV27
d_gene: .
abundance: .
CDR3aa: CASSPPGMNTEAFF
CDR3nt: TGTGCCAGCAGTCCCCCGGGGATGAACACTGAAGCTTTCTTT

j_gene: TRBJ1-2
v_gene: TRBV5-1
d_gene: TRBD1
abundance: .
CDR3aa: CASSSPDRASGYTF
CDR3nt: TGCGCCAGCAGCTCCCCGGACAGGGCGAGCGGCTACACCTTC

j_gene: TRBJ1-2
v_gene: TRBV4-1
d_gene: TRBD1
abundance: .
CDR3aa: CASSGGTEHNYGYTF
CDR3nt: TGCGCCAGCAGCGGAGGGACAGAACATAACTATGGCTACACCTTC

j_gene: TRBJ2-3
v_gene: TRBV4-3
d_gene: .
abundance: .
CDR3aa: CASSQDFQDTQYF
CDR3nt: TGCGCCAGCAGCCAAGATTTCCAGGATACGCAGTATTTT

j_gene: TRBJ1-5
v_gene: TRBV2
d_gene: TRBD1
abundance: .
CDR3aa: CASKAGQGSNQPQHF
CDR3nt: TGTGCCAGCAAAGCGGGACAGGGGAGCAATCAGCCCCAGCATTTT

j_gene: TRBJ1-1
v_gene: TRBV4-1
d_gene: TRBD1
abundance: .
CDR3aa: CASSQEYWPTGQGNTEAFF
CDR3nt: TGCGCCAGCAGCCAAGAATACTGGCCTACGGGACAGGGAAACACTGAAGCTTTCTTT

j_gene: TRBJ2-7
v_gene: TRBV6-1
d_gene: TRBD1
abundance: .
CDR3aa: CASSEEGQGTYEQYF
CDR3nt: TGTGCCAGCAGTGAAGAGGGACAGGGAACCTACGAGCAGTACTTC

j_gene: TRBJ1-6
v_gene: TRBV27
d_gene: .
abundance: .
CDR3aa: CASSSVAGYNSPLHF
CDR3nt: TGTGCCAGCAGTTCCGTGGCGGGTTATAATTCACCCCTCCACTTT

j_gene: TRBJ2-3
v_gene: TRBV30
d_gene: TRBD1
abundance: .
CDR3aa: CAWNLAGGIDTQYF
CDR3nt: TGTGCCTGGAATCTGGCAGGGGGCATAGATACGCAGTATTTT

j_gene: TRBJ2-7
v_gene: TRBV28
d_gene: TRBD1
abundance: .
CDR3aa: CASRGQGSYEQYF
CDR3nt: TGTGCCAGCAGGGGACAGGGATCCTACGAGCAGTACTTC

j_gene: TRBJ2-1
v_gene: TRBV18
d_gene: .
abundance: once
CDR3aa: CASSPGGGFDEQFF
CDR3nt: TGTGCCAGCTCACCCGGGGGAGGCTTCGATGAGCAGTTCTTC

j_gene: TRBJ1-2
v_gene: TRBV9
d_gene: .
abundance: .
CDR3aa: CASSATSDRANYGYTF
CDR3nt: TGTGCCAGCAGCGCCACATCGGACAGAGCTAACTATGGCTACACCTTC

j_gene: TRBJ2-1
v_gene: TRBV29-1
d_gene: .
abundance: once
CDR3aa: CSVDWTTYNEQFF
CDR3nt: TGCAGCGTTGATTGGACTACCTACAATGAGCAGTTCTTC

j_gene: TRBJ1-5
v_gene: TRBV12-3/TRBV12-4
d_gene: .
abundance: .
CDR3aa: CASSSRPGQPQHF
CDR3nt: TGTGCCAGCAGTTCAAGGCCCGGGCAGCCCCAGCATTTT

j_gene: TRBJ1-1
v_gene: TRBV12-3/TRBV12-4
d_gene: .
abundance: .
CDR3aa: CASSFTGDTEAFF
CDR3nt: TGTGCCAGCAGTTTTACCGGGGACACTGAAGCTTTCTTT

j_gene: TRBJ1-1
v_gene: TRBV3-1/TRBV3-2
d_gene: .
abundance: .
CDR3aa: CASSQRYTEAFF
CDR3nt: TGTGCCAGCAGCCAGAGATACACTGAAGCTTTCTTT

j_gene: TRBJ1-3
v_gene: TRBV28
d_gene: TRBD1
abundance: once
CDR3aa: CASSPGQRPNTIYF
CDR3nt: TGTGCCAGCAGTCCGGGACAGCGCCCAAACACCATATATTTT

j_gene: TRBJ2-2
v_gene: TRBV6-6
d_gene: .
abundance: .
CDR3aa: CAGGGPAGTGELFF
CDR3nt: TGTGCCGGAGGCGGCCCCGCGGGCACCGGGGAGCTGTTTTTT

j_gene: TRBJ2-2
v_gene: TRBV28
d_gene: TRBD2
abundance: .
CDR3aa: CASSGTSGKLTGELFF
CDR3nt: TGTGCCAGCAGTGGGACTAGCGGGAAATTAACCGGGGAGCTGTTTTTT

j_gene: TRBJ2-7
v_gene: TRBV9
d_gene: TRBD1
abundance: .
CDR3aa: CASSPAGGYEQYF
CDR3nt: TGTGCCAGCAGCCCGGCAGGGGGATACGAGCAGTACTTC

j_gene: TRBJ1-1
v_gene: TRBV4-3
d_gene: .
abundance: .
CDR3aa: CASSQERPNTEAFF
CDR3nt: TGCGCCAGCAGCCAAGAGCGCCCGAACACTGAAGCTTTCTTT

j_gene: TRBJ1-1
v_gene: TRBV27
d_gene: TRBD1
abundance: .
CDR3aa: CASTPKRQGVATEAFF
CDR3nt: TGTGCCAGCACGCCCAAACGACAGGGAGTGGCCACTGAAGCTTTCTTT

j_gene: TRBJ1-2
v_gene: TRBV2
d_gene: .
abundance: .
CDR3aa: CASSVENYGYTF
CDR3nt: TGTGCCAGCAGTGTGGAGAACTATGGCTACACCTTC

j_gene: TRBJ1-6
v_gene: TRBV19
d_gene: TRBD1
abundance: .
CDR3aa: CASSTDRVGNSPLHF
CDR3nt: TGTGCCAGTAGTACCGACAGGGTTGGTAATTCACCCCTCCACTTT

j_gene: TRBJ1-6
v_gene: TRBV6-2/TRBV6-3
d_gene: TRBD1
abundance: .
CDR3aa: CASSYAGQGSPLHF
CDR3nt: TGTGCCAGCAGTTACGCGGGACAGGGGTCACCCCTCCACTTT

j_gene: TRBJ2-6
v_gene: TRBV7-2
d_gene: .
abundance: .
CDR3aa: CASSFQVSGANVLTF
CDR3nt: TGTGCCAGCAGCTTTCAGGTATCTGGGGCCAACGTCCTGACTTTC

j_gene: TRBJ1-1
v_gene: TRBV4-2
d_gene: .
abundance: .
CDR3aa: CASSPRGGGNRNTEAFF
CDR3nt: TGTGCCAGCAGCCCCCGGGGGGGTGGCAATCGGAACACTGAAGCTTTCTTT

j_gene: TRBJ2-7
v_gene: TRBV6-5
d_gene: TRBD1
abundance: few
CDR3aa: CAVGTGVNEQYF
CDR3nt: TGTGCGGTGGGGACAGGGGTCAACGAGCAGTACTTC

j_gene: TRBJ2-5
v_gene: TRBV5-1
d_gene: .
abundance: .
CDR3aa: CASSLQVGAGETQYF
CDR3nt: TGCGCCAGCAGCTTGCAGGTGGGGGCAGGGGAGACCCAGTACTTC

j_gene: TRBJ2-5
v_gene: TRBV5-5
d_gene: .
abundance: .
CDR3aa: CASSRDQETQYF
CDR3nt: TGTGCCAGCAGCCGCGACCAAGAGACCCAGTACTTC

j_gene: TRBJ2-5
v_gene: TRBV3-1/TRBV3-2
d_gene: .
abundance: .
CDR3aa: CASSQELDWGQETQYF
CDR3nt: TGTGCCAGCAGCCAAGAACTGGACTGGGGTCAAGAGACCCAGTACTTC

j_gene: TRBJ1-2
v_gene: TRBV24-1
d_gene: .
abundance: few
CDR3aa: CATSDLLQAYGYTF
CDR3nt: TGTGCCACCAGTGATTTGTTACAGGCCTATGGCTACACCTTC

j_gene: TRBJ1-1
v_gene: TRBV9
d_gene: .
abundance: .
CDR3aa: CASSPLGVFTEAFF
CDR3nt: TGTGCCAGCAGCCCCCTCGGGGTTTTTACTGAAGCTTTCTTT

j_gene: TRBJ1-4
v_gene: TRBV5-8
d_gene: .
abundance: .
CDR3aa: CASSLTMAGSATNEKLFF
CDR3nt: TGTGCCAGCAGCCTCACGATGGCGGGATCTGCAACTAATGAAAAACTGTTTTTT

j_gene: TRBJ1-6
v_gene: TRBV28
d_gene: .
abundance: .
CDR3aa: CASRLQFYNSPLHF
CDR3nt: TGTGCCAGCAGATTACAGTTTTATAATTCACCCCTCCACTTT

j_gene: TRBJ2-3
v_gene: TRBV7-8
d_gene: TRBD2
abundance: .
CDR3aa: CASSLIHLAGYTDTQYF
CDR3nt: TGTGCCAGCAGCTTAATTCATCTAGCGGGGTACACAGATACGCAGTATTTT

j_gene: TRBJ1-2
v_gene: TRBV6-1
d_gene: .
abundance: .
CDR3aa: CASSEVGGYTF
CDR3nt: TGTGCCAGCAGTGAAGTCGGGGGCTACACCTTC

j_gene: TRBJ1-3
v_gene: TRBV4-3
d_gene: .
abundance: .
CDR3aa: CASSPGETGSGNTIYF
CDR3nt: TGCGCCAGCAGCCCAGGGGAGACAGGCTCTGGAAACACCATATATTTT

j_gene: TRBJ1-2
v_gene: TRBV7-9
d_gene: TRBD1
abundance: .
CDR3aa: CASSETGGGYTF
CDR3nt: TGTGCCAGCAGCGAGACAGGGGGCGGCTACACCTTC

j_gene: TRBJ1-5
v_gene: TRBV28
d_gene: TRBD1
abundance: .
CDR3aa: CASSLGQGEFQPQHF
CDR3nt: TGTGCCAGCAGTTTGGGGCAGGGGGAATTCCAGCCCCAGCATTTT

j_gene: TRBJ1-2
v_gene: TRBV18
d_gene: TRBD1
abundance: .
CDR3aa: CASSQPGQGYYGYTF
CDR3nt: TGTGCCAGCTCACAACCGGGACAGGGCTACTATGGCTACACCTTC

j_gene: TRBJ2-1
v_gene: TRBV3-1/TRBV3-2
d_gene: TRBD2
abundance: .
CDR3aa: CASSQVGGGAGEQFF
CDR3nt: TGTGCCAGCAGCCAAGTTGGCGGGGGGGCTGGGGAGCAGTTCTTC